The rows below give T cell receptor beta chains drawn from one sample of a study of cytomegalovirus exposure and HLA in healthy donors. Clones were read by immunoSEQ multiplex PCR, and TCRdb kept only the in-frame ones, dropping some. The sample yields over 100,000 clones, 81% seen once. The sample taken for sequencing was PBMCs. The receptors were sampled from a woman between 25 and 40 years old in good health and CMV-seronegative. The CDR3 runs from the conserved cysteine through the conserved F or W. Size tells how often a clone was seen (once, few, many) or the class of an expanded clone, and some rows leave it out.

v_call: TRBV7-3; cdr3_length: 15; clone_size: -; j_call: TRBJ2-3; cdr3_aa: CASSPLATSTDTQYF
v_call: TRBV30; cdr3_length: 18; clone_size: -; j_call: TRBJ1-3; cdr3_aa: CAWSGGQSETGPGNTIYF
v_call: TRBV19; cdr3_length: 15; clone_size: few; j_call: TRBJ2-1; cdr3_aa: CASIPTGVSYNEQFF
v_call: TRBV7-2; cdr3_length: 15; clone_size: once; j_call: TRBJ2-7; cdr3_aa: CASSLDAGDPYEQYF
v_call: TRBV6-5; cdr3_length: 14; clone_size: -; j_call: TRBJ2-4; cdr3_aa: CASQGSGAKNIQYF
v_call: TRBV5-1; cdr3_length: 16; clone_size: few; j_call: TRBJ1-3; cdr3_aa: CASSPHTGDSGNTIYF
v_call: TRBV18; cdr3_length: 15; clone_size: -; j_call: TRBJ1-1; cdr3_aa: CASSPGGGGNTEAFF
v_call: TRBV7-3; cdr3_length: 16; clone_size: -; j_call: TRBJ2-7; cdr3_aa: CASSLIPAGSRTQQYF
v_call: TRBV27; cdr3_length: 16; clone_size: -; j_call: TRBJ1-5; cdr3_aa: CASTIQGRGGNQPQHF
v_call: TRBV7-2; cdr3_length: 15; clone_size: -; j_call: TRBJ1-3; cdr3_aa: CASSAIPDSGNTIYF
v_call: TRBV7-2; cdr3_length: 15; clone_size: -; j_call: TRBJ1-2; cdr3_aa: CASSLAGGTANGYTF
v_call: TRBV29-1; cdr3_length: 14; clone_size: -; j_call: TRBJ2-7; cdr3_aa: CSVADRTSSYEQYF
v_call: TRBV6-4; cdr3_length: 14; clone_size: -; j_call: TRBJ2-1; cdr3_aa: CASSGRGDLDEQFF
v_call: TRBV5-5; cdr3_length: 14; clone_size: -; j_call: TRBJ1-5; cdr3_aa: CASSNSKAGQPQHF
v_call: TRBV15; cdr3_length: 14; clone_size: -; j_call: TRBJ2-7; cdr3_aa: CATSRGLAGYEQYF
v_call: TRBV5-1; cdr3_length: 15; clone_size: few; j_call: TRBJ2-5; cdr3_aa: CASSLAGELGETQYF
v_call: TRBV11-2; cdr3_length: 15; clone_size: -; j_call: TRBJ2-7; cdr3_aa: CASSSIAGGGYEQYF
v_call: TRBV7-9; cdr3_length: 14; clone_size: -; j_call: TRBJ2-2; cdr3_aa: CASSSGGYTGELFF
v_call: TRBV7-2; cdr3_length: 14; clone_size: -; j_call: TRBJ2-7; cdr3_aa: CASSLVGQGSEQYF
v_call: TRBV5-5; cdr3_length: 14; clone_size: -; j_call: TRBJ2-7; cdr3_aa: CASSSLLVRYEQYF
v_call: TRBV28; cdr3_length: 16; clone_size: -; j_call: TRBJ2-5; cdr3_aa: CASRGSKRGGRETQYF
v_call: TRBV7-8; cdr3_length: 16; clone_size: -; j_call: TRBJ2-4; cdr3_aa: CASSLSLWDTKNIQYF
v_call: TRBV29-1; cdr3_length: 13; clone_size: -; j_call: TRBJ1-2; cdr3_aa: CSVEEMRQDGYTF
v_call: TRBV7-9; cdr3_length: 15; clone_size: -; j_call: TRBJ2-1; cdr3_aa: CASSVTGGQWNEQFF
v_call: TRBV21-1; cdr3_length: 18; clone_size: -; j_call: TRBJ2-3; cdr3_aa: CASSETVHPPIPSNTQYF
v_call: TRBV19; cdr3_length: 13; clone_size: -; j_call: TRBJ2-5; cdr3_aa: CASTRAPTETQYF
v_call: TRBV7-2; cdr3_length: 12; clone_size: -; j_call: TRBJ1-2; cdr3_aa: CASSSSRLGYTF
v_call: TRBV19; cdr3_length: 15; clone_size: -; j_call: TRBJ1-5; cdr3_aa: CASITGDHSNQPQHF